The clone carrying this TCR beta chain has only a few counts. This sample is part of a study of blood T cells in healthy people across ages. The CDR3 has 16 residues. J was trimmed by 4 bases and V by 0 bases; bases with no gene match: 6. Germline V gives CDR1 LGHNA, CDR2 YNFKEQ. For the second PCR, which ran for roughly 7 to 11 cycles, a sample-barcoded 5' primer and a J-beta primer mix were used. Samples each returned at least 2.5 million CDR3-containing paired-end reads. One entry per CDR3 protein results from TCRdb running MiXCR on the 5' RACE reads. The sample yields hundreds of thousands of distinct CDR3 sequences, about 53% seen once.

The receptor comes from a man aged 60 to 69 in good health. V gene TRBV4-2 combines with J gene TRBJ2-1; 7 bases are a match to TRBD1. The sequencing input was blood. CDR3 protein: CASSQDRDSSYNEQFF. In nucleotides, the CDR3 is TGTGCCAGCAGCCAAGACCGGGACAGTTCTTACAATGAGCAGTTCTTC.